The 25 T cell receptor beta chains in this list originate from one sample, sequenced in a study of monozygotic twins with inflammatory bowel disease. TCRdb re-analyzed the 5' RACE reads; it lists each CDR3 protein once, without DNA. The data include some 400,000 distinct CDR3 sequences; the top ten clones carry 2.4%. The sequenced material came from blood. The receptors derive from a human donor with ulcerative colitis or Crohn's disease, or a healthy co-twin of an affected twin (not recorded which).

The V gene is TRBV5-1, the J gene TRBJ2-7; as DNA is missing, the TRBD1 call by TCRdb cannot be tested. Germline CDR1 SGHRS, CDR2 YFSETQ. The CDR3 contains 14 residues. The CDR3: CASSLVGQAYEQYF.

The J gene is TRBJ1-4, the V gene TRBV19; TCRdb calls TRBD1, which cannot be checked without DNA. Germline V gives CDR1 LNHDA, CDR2 SQIVND (reference sequence). CDR3 length: 16 residues. The CDR3 loop is CASIKPRGSTNEKLFF.

This chain joins TRBV29-1 and TRBJ1-1; TCRdb's D call, TRBD1, is unchecked because there is no DNA. The CDR3 is 13 residues long. Germline lookup yields CDR1 SQVTM and CDR2 ANQGSEA. The CDR3 sequence is CSVEDAGGTEAFF.

CDR3 sequence: CSVEGTGRNEQYF. V usage is TRBV29-1 and J usage is TRBJ2-7; TCRdb's D call, TRBD1, is unchecked because there is no DNA. CDR1 is SQVTM and CDR2 is ANQGSEA in the germline V gene. The CDR3 covers 13 residues.

This sequence joins TRBV7-9 and TRBJ1-5; lacking DNA, the TRBD1 call made by TCRdb goes unchecked. Germline loops: CDR1 SEHNR, CDR2 FQNEAQ (reference sequence). The CDR3 totals 17 residues. The CDR3 reads CASSLNGGPYSNQPQHF.

The chain combines TRBV30 with TRBJ2-5; TCRdb's D call of TRBD1 is untestable without DNA. This CDR3 spans 13 amino acids. CDR1 and CDR2 (germline): GTSNPN, SVGIG (reference sequence). This chain's CDR3 is CAWSPGVQETQYF.

V is TRBV6-2 or TRBV6-3 and J is TRBJ2-3; TCRdb reports TRBD1, a call that lacks DNA to check it against. There are 15 residues in the CDR3. The germline CDR1 and CDR2 sequences are MNHEY and SVGEGT. CDR3 amino acids: CASSYQGAATDTQYF.

The rearrangement uses TRBV7-6 and TRBJ2-5. Germline assignment: CDR1 SGHVS and CDR2 FNYEAQ. The CDR3 runs 14 residues. The chain's CDR3 is CASSLGFTQETQYF. The full variable domain, with the rest looked up from reference TRBV7-6 and TRBJ2-5, is GAGVSQSPRYKVTKRGQDVALRCDPISGHVSLYWYRQALGQGPEFLTYFNYEAQQDKSGLPNDRFSAERPEGSISTLTIQRTEQRDSAMYRCASSLGFTQETQYFGPGTRLLVL.

This chain connects TRBV7-9 to TRBJ2-5. Germline V lookup: CDR1 SEHNR, CDR2 FQNEAQ (reference sequence). This CDR3 comprises 14 residues. CDR3 protein: CASSSDWSRETQYF.

This CDR3 is CASINNGGIEQYF. The chain has TRBV11-2 and TRBJ2-7; with no DNA, the TCRdb D assignment of TRBD1 cannot be verified. The CDR3 is 13 residues long. Germline V gives CDR1 SGHAT, CDR2 FQNNGV.

The chain has TRBV16 and TRBJ1-5; TCRdb's D gene call, TRBD1, goes unchecked for lack of DNA. This CDR3 comprises 14 residues. Germline values: CDR1 KGHSY, CDR2 FQNENV. CDR3 sequence: CASSQSQVDQPQHF. Combining the CDR3 with reference TRBV16 and TRBJ1-5 gives the whole variable domain GEEVAQTPKHLVRGEGQKAKLYCAPIKGHSYVFWYQQVLKNEFKFLISFQNENVFDETGMPKERFSAKCLPNSPCSLEIQATKLEDSAVYFCASSQSQVDQPQHFGDGTRLSIL.

V usage is TRBV4-3 and J usage is TRBJ1-4; the D call of TRBD1 rests on TCRdb alone, since no DNA is present to check it. Germline CDR1 is LGHNA and CDR2 is YSLEER. This CDR3 has 16 residues. The CDR3 spells CASSQNPGTTNEKLFF.

This chain joins TRBV7-2 and TRBJ2-5; the D call of TRBD2 rests on TCRdb alone, since no DNA is present to check it. Germline V gene data show CDR1 as SGHTA and CDR2 as FQGNSA. The CDR3 is made up of 15 amino acids. CDR3 protein: CASSFSRDFQETQYF.

The rearrangement links TRBV20-1 to TRBJ1-2; TCRdb proposes TRBD1, but this gene call is untestable without DNA. Germline V gives CDR1 DFQATT, CDR2 SNEGSKA (reference sequence). This CDR3 is built from 15 residues. The chain's CDR3 is CSAPHLKQGARGYTF.

The chain carries TRBV4-1 and TRBJ2-3. The CDR3 totals 14 residues. Germline CDR1 is MGHRA and CDR2 is YSYEKL. CDR3 protein: CASSQGSFTDTQYF.

This chain joins TRBV12-3 or TRBV12-4 and TRBJ1-2; checking the TCRdb D call of TRBD1 is not possible without DNA. The CDR3 length is 14 residues. The CDR3 here is CASSSGSFHYGYTF.

The chain carries TRBV5-1 and TRBJ2-1. CDR1 and CDR2 from the germline V gene are SGHRS and YFSETQ. The CDR3 loop spans 17 amino acids. CDR3: CASSLGLFSTSYNEQFF.

This CDR3 is CASSTQTGRGTEAFF. The chain recombines TRBV19 with TRBJ1-1; TCRdb's D gene call, TRBD1, goes unchecked for lack of DNA. The germline V gene has CDR1 LNHDA and CDR2 SQIVND (reference sequence). This CDR3 comprises 15 residues. The whole variable domain, remainder taken from reference TRBV19 and TRBJ1-1, is DGGITQSPKYLFRKEGQNVTLSCEQNLNHDAMYWYRQDPGQGLRLIYYSQIVNDFQKGDIAEGYSVSREKKESFPLTVTSAQKNPTAFYLCASSTQTGRGTEAFFGQGTRLTVV.

The chain has TRBV2 and TRBJ2-7; TCRdb returns TRBD1, unconfirmable since there is no DNA. Germline V CDR1 and CDR2: SNHLY, FYNNEI. This CDR3 region has 16 residues. The CDR3 loop reads CASSDPTGLRTYEQYF.

The rearrangement links TRBV30 to TRBJ2-1; TCRdb selects TRBD2, and the lack of DNA leaves this call unchecked. The germline CDR1 and CDR2 sequences are GTSNPN and SVGIG (reference sequence). CDR3 length: 15 residues. CDR3 region: CAWSLGGSSGNEQFF.

The chain uses TRBV11-1 and TRBJ2-2; the TCRdb D gene call, TRBD1, has no DNA to confirm it. This CDR3 is 18 amino acids long. Germline loops: CDR1 SGHAT, CDR2 FQDESV (reference sequence). The CDR3 sequence is CASSPPAGGKGYTGELFF.

The chain combines TRBV6-1 with TRBJ2-3; there is no DNA to check the TCRdb D call of TRBD2. This CDR3 contains 14 residues. Germline CDR1 and CDR2: MNHNS and SASEGT. The CDR3 here is CATETSGGSDTQYF.

The chain is built from TRBV18 and TRBJ1-6; there is no DNA to check the TCRdb D call of TRBD1. Germline V gene data show CDR1 as KGHSH and CDR2 as LQKENI. The CDR3 is 13 residues long. The CDR3 sequence is CASSPSRDSPLHF.

This chain connects TRBV3-1 to TRBJ2-2; TCRdb names TRBD1, which stays unverified in the absence of DNA. The CDR3 consists of 17 residues. From germline, CDR1 is LGHDT and CDR2 YNNKEL (reference sequence). CDR3 sequence: CASSLPPRTGNTGELFF.

This sequence joins TRBV30 and TRBJ2-2. Germline V gene data show CDR1 as GTSNPN and CDR2 as SVGIG (reference sequence). The CDR3 covers 11 residues. CDR3 sequence reads: CAWGSTGELFF.